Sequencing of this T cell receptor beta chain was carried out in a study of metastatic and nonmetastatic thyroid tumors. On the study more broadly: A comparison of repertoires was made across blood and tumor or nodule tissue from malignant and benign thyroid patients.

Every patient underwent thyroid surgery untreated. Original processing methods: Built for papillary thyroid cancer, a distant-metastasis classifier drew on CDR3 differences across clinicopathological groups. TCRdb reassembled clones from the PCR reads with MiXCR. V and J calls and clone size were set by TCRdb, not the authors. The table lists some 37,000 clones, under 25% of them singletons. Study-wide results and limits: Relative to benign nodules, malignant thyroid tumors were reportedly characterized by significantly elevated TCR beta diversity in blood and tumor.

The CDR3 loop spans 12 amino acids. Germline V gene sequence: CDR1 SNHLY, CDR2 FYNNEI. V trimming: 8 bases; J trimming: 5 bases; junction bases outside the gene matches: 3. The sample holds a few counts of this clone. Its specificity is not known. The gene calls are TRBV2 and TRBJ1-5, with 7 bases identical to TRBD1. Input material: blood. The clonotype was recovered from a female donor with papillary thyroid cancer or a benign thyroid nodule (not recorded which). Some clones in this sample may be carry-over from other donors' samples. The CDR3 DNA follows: TGTGCCAGCGGGACAGAAGATCAGCCCCAGCATTTT. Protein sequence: CASGTEDQPQHF.